The present TCR beta chain was sequenced within a study of T cell clonotyping in hematopoietic cell transplantation. V was clipped by 1 base and J by 7 bases, with 6 bases between them. Germline loops: CDR1 SGHNT, CDR2 YYREEE (reference sequence). CDR3 length: 12 residues. The time point denotes: recipient sample about 28 days before transplant, after cytoreduction. Sequencing was performed with immunoSEQ multiplex PCR; in TCRdb, only in-frame clones are kept and a portion is missing. The table shows around 10,000 clones, with roughly nine tenths occurring only once. This chain connects TRBV5-4 to TRBJ2-1; D unresolved. The receptor was isolated from a woman aged 35 to 49 with acute myeloid leukemia. Some clones in this sample may be carry-over from other donors' samples. The input for sequencing was peripheral blood mononuclear cells, taken before stem cell transplant. CDR3 protein: CASSLWLNEQFF. In nucleotides, the CDR3 is TGTGCCAGCAGCTTGTGGTTAAATGAGCAGTTCTTC.